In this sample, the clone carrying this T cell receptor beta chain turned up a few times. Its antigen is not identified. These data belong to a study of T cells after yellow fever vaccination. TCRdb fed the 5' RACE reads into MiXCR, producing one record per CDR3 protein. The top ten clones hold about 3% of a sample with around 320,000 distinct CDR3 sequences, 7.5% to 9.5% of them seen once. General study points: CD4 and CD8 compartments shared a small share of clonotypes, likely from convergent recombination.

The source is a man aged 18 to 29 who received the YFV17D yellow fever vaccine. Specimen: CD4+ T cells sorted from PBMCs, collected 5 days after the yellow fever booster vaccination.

The CDR3 bases are TGTGCCAGCAGCCCGGCCACCGGGGAGCTGTTTTTT. Translated, it gives CASSPATGELFF. This rearrangement joins TRBV7-9 to TRBJ2-2, with D uncertain. CDR1 is SEHNR, CDR2 FQNEAQ, per germline (reference sequence). The CDR3 contains 12 residues. The germline V and J ends were trimmed by 5 bases and 4 bases, with 5 bases remaining between them.